The 24 T cell receptor beta chains below were found in one sample sequenced in a study of shared clonotypes between healthy human individuals. Naive-designated CD8 cells lacked CD45RO, were positively enriched for CCR7, and omitted terminally differentiated effector memory CD45RA+ cells. The data were produced by immunoSEQ multiplex PCR, yet TCRdb's version contains in-frame clones alone and is incomplete. The sample yields around 1.9 million clones, about 92% seen once. What was sequenced was naive CD8+ T cells from PBMCs. These receptors all come from a man in his late teens or twenties in good health. Some clones in this sample may be carry-over from other donors' samples.

CDR3 sequence: CASSFIGAKEETQYF. As DNA, the CDR3 is TGCGCCAGCAGCTTCATCGGGGCTAAGGAAGAGACCCAGTACTTC. The V gene is TRBV5-1, the J gene TRBJ2-5; perhaps D is TRBD1 or TRBD2 (5 bases each). CDR1 SGHRS and CDR2 YFSETQ come from the germline V gene. Trimming shortened V by 2 bases and J by 3 bases, and 14 bases separated the two germline ends. The CDR3 totals 15 residues.

V is TRBV6-6 and J is TRBJ2-7, with 8 bases lining up with TRBD2. Unmatched junction bases numbered 9, after V lost 5 bases and J lost 3 bases. The CDR3 extends over 15 amino acids. The germline CDR1 and CDR2 sequences are MNHNY and SVGAGI (reference sequence). CDR3 bases: TGTGCCAGCAGTGATAGCGGGATCCGACTCTACGAGCAGTACTTC. Translated: CASSDSGIRLYEQYF.

The V call is TRBV4-1, the J call TRBJ2-5; TRBD1 might be the D (6 bases). CDR1 is MGHRA, CDR2 YSYEKL, per germline. This CDR3 contains 16 residues. Between the trimmed V and J ends, which lost 4 bases and 3 bases, there was a span of 18 bases. CDR3 sequence reads: CASSRLLTGPEETQYF. In DNA form, the CDR3 reads TGCGCCAGCAGCCGTCTTTTGACAGGTCCCGAAGAGACCCAGTACTTC.

This clone turned up a few times. Distinct nucleotide sequences in the sample also encode this CDR3. The gene calls are TRBV27 and TRBJ1-5, with D maybe TRBD1 (5 bases). V was trimmed by 3 bases and J by 0 bases, leaving 6 bases between them. This CDR3 is 14 amino acids long. CDR1 and CDR2 from the germline V gene are MNHEY and SMNVEV (reference sequence). This CDR3 reads CASSLTVSNQPQHF. CDR3 bases: TGTGCCAGCAGTTTGACAGTTAGCAATCAGCCCCAGCATTTT.

Regarding this clone: Other DNA sequences from this sample encode an identical CDR3 as well. This rearrangement joins TRBV9 to TRBJ2-2; D is uncertain. Trimming took 2 bases from V and 4 from J, leaving 3 bases between them. This CDR3 has 12 amino acids. In germline, CDR1 is SGDLS, CDR2 YYNGEE. CDR3 region: CASSVVTGELFF. CDR3 DNA sequence: TGTGCCAGCAGCGTGGTCACCGGGGAGCTGTTTTTT.

This chain uses TRBV19 with TRBJ1-5, with TRBD1 matching 7 bases. The germline gives CDR1 LNHDA, CDR2 SQIVND (reference sequence). The junction had 4 bases not matched to a gene; V was cut back by 4 bases and J by 1 base. The CDR3 contains 15 residues. As DNA, the CDR3 is TGTGCCAGTAGTACGGGGACAGCAAGCAATCAGCCCCAGCATTTT. Translated: CASSTGTASNQPQHF.

This clone was counted a few times. The CDR3 DNA follows: TGTGCCAGCAGTTCTCCCCTCAACCGGGACAGGGAGCCCTACGAGCAGTACTTC. Its translation: CASSSPLNRDREPYEQYF. The chain recombines TRBV28 with TRBJ2-7, with 9 bases lining up with TRBD1. Trimming took 4 bases from V and 2 from J; bases not matched to a gene: 15. The CDR3 is 18 residues long. Germline values: CDR1 MDHEN, CDR2 SYDVKM.

J is TRBJ2-7 and V is TRBV2; D is perhaps TRBD2 (6 bases). The CDR3 loop spans 15 amino acids. Germline CDR1 SNHLY, CDR2 FYNNEI. V gave up 0 bases and J gave up 2 bases, with 11 bases separating them. The CDR3 spells CASSEAGGGPYEQYF. For the CDR3, the DNA is TGTGCCAGCAGTGAAGCGGGTGGAGGGCCCTACGAGCAGTACTTC. The complete variable domain, with remaining parts taken from reference TRBV2 and TRBJ2-7, reads EPEVTQTPSHQVTQMGQEVILRCVPISNHLYFYWYRQILGQKVEFLVSFYNNEISEKSEIFDDQFSVERPDGSNFTLKIRSTKLEDSAMYFCASSEAGGGPYEQYFGPGTRLTVT.

This chain links TRBV11-2 with TRBJ2-7; maybe TRBD2 (5 bases). CDR1 is SGHAT and CDR2 is FQNNGV in the germline V gene. Trimming removed 5 bases at V and 0 bases at J, with 11 bases between. The CDR3 sequence is 14 residues long. The CDR3 region is CASSLGRVSYEQYF. CDR3 bases: TGTGCCAGCAGCCTCGGGCGGGTCTCCTACGAGCAGTACTTC.

The chain combines TRBV27 with TRBJ2-7; 10 bases match TRBD2. CDR1 MNHEY and CDR2 SMNVEV come from the germline V gene (reference sequence). V was pared by 6 bases and J by 0 bases, with 5 bases of the junction left unmatched. There are 15 residues in the CDR3. The CDR3 region is CASSRGTSASYEQYF. In DNA, the CDR3 is TGTGCCAGCAGCCGAGGGACTAGCGCCTCCTACGAGCAGTACTTC.

The chain recombines TRBV5-4 with TRBJ1-2; D is unresolved. V was trimmed by 1 base and J by 6 bases, leaving 10 bases between them. Germline CDR1 is SGHNT and CDR2 is YYREEE (reference sequence). CDR3 length: 13 residues. CDR3 sequence reads: CASSLLATDGYTF. CDR3 nucleotide sequence: TGTGCCAGCAGCTTGCTCGCGACGGATGGCTACACCTTC.

This clone was observed once. The chain links TRBV9 to TRBJ2-5; 9 bases line up with TRBD1. After removal of 4 bases from V and 4 bases from J, the junction contained 8 bases not matched to a gene. The CDR3 totals 15 residues. Germline V CDR1 and CDR2: SGDLS, YYNGEE. The CDR3 loop is CASSPGTGLRETQYF. Written as DNA, the CDR3 is TGTGCCAGCAGCCCCGGGACAGGGTTACGAGAGACCCAGTACTTC.

The chain has TRBV7-9 and TRBJ1-1; weak D call: TRBD1 (5 bases). Germline V CDR1 and CDR2: SEHNR, FQNEAQ (reference sequence). V shed 5 bases and J shed 4 bases, with 20 bases lying between them. The CDR3 covers 16 residues. The CDR3 spells CASSGGEGQPGTEAFF. CDR3 coding DNA: TGTGCCAGCAGCGGAGGGGAGGGCCAGCCGGGCACTGAAGCTTTCTTT. Supplemented by reference TRBV7-9 and TRBJ1-1, the full variable domain reads DTGVSQNPRHKITKRGQNVTFRCDPISEHNRLYWYRQTLGQGPEFLTYFQNEAQLEKSRLLSDRFSAERPKGSFSTLEIQRTEQGDSAMYLCASSGGEGQPGTEAFFGQGTRLTVV.

This clone was seen only a few times. The CDR3: CASSTVYEQYF. In DNA, the CDR3 is TGTGCCAGCAGCACTGTATACGAGCAGTACTTC. This chain uses TRBV7-9 with TRBJ2-7; no clear D gene. V lost 5 bases and J lost 4, with 6 bases in between. The CDR3 has 11 residues. Germline values: CDR1 SEHNR, CDR2 FQNEAQ (reference sequence).

This clone has just one count. The chain carries TRBV13 and TRBJ2-3; D tentatively reads TRBD1 or TRBD2 (5 bases each). Germline assignment: CDR1 PRHDT and CDR2 FYEKMQ (reference sequence). The CDR3 has 15 amino acids. Trimming took off 5 bases at V and 3 bases at J, with 15 bases between the two ends. The CDR3 region has the DNA TGTGCCAGCAGCCCCGAGGGACGAACTACAGATACGCAGTATTTT. Protein product: CASSPEGRTTDTQYF.

This chain joins TRBV5-1 and TRBJ1-4; TRBD1 agrees at 12 bases. Germline V lookup: CDR1 SGHRS, CDR2 YFSETQ. V lost 4 bases and J lost 7; bases outside the gene matches: 5. The CDR3 contains 15 residues. This CDR3 is CASSKGTGGSEKLFF. In DNA, the CDR3 is TGCGCCAGCAGCAAGGGGACAGGGGGCTCTGAAAAACTGTTTTTT.

The V gene is TRBV7-2, the J gene TRBJ2-7; unclear D gene. The germline gives CDR1 SGHTA, CDR2 FQGNSA. The germline V and J ends were trimmed by 1 base and 3 bases, with 13 bases remaining between them. The CDR3 contains 15 residues. In nucleotides, the CDR3 is TGTGCCAGCAGCTTAGTTCCGATCCACTACTACGAGCAGTACTTC. Its protein is CASSLVPIHYYEQYF. The whole variable domain, remainder taken from reference TRBV7-2 and TRBJ2-7, is GAGVSQSPSNKVTEKGKDVELRCDPISGHTALYWYRQSLGQGLEFLIYFQGNSAPDKSGLPSDRFSAERTGGSVSTLTIQRTQQEDSAVYLCASSLVPIHYYEQYFGPGTRLTVT.

Only one count was recorded for this clone. Other DNA sequences in the sample encode the same CDR3. The chain has TRBV19 and TRBJ2-2; D uncertain. V was clipped by 1 base and J by 5 bases, with 5 bases between them. Germline lookup yields CDR1 LNHDA and CDR2 SQIVND (reference sequence). The CDR3 has 13 amino acids. The CDR3 protein is CASSIGGTGELFF. CDR3 coding DNA: TGTGCCAGTAGTATAGGGGGTACCGGGGAGCTGTTTTTT. Combining the CDR3 with reference TRBV19 and TRBJ2-2 gives the whole variable domain DGGITQSPKYLFRKEGQNVTLSCEQNLNHDAMYWYRQDPGQGLRLIYYSQIVNDFQKGDIAEGYSVSREKKESFPLTVTSAQKNPTAFYLCASSIGGTGELFFGEGSRLTVL.

V usage is TRBV6-5 and J usage is TRBJ2-1; D is uncertain. Germline CDR1 reads MNHEY; CDR2 reads SVGAGI. The V end lost 2 bases, the J end lost 10 bases, and 12 bases lay between the germline ends. This CDR3 contains 13 residues. The CDR3 DNA follows: TGTGCCAGCAGTTACCGGGTTTCTCAGGAGCAGTTCTTC. This encodes CASSYRVSQEQFF.

The V gene is TRBV9, the J gene TRBJ2-2, with TRBD1 as a possible D gene (6 bases). The CDR3 runs to 14 residues. Trimming cost V 1 base and J 3 bases, with 7 bases left between them. Germline V lookup: CDR1 SGDLS, CDR2 YYNGEE. CDR3 loop: CASSVYRDTGELFF. CDR3 nucleotide sequence: TGTGCCAGCAGCGTATACAGGGACACCGGGGAGCTGTTTTTT.

The rearrangement links TRBV29-1 to TRBJ2-3; the D gene is possibly TRBD1 (5 bases). Germline-derived CDR1 and CDR2 are SQVTM and ANQGSEA. Trimming removed 7 bases from V and 4 bases from J, with 12 bases in between. The length of the CDR3 is 12 residues. DNA for the CDR3: TGCAGCGGATATTTACAGGCAGATACGCAGTATTTT. Protein: CSGYLQADTQYF.

The V gene is TRBV5-1, the J gene TRBJ2-7; D not certain. CDR3 size: 13 residues. V lost 3 bases and J 2 bases, leaving 9 bases between the germline ends. Germline V lookup: CDR1 SGHRS, CDR2 YFSETQ. The CDR3 is CASSSHPAYEQYF. The DNA of the CDR3 is TGCGCCAGCAGCTCTCACCCAGCCTACGAGCAGTACTTC. Complete variable domain (other parts from reference TRBV5-1 and TRBJ2-7): KAGVTQTPRYLIKTRGQQVTLSCSPISGHRSVSWYQQTPGQGLQFLFEYFSETQRNKGNFPGRFSGRQFSNSRSEMNVSTLELGDSALYLCASSSHPAYEQYFGPGTRLTVT.

This chain links TRBV27 with TRBJ2-1; 13 bases map to TRBD2. The CDR3 covers 14 residues. Germline CDR1 MNHEY, CDR2 SMNVEV (reference sequence). J lost 6 bases, V lost 7 bases, and 3 bases had no gene match. The DNA of the CDR3 is TGTGCCAGCACCGGGACTAGCGGGACCAATGAGCAGTTCTTC. Its translation is CASTGTSGTNEQFF.

The V call is TRBV9, the J call TRBJ2-2; maybe TRBD1 (6 bases). This CDR3 comprises 17 residues. Germline V lookup: CDR1 SGDLS, CDR2 YYNGEE. The V and J ends lost 5 bases and 0 bases respectively, with 17 bases between them. Here the CDR3 reads CASRDSTGEPNTGELFF. The CDR3 DNA reads TGTGCCAGCAGAGATTCGACAGGCGAACCGAACACCGGGGAGCTGTTTTTT.